The 17 T cell receptor beta chains below were found in one sample sequenced in a study of blood T cell repertoires in COVID-19. The repertoire was sequenced with immunoSEQ multiplex PCR; TCRdb's copy has only in-frame clones and lacks some. The sample has about 260,000 clones, about 89% seen once; the top ten hold roughly 1.6%. Sequencing was carried out using peripheral blood. The receptors were sampled from a woman aged 40 to 55 who had recovered from COVID-19.

The rearrangement links TRBV29-1 to TRBJ1-1; D not certain. CDR1 is SQVTM, CDR2 ANQGSEA, per germline. V shed 7 bases and J shed 4 bases, with 13 bases lying between them. The CDR3 has 12 amino acids. CDR3 amino acids: CSADGLGTEAFF. The DNA of the CDR3 is TGCAGCGCCGACGGGTTGGGCACTGAAGCTTTCTTT.

This clone appeared a few times. The J gene is TRBJ1-1, the V gene TRBV7-2; 9 positions agree with TRBD1. The V and J ends lost 5 bases and 3 bases, in that order; junction bases with no gene match: 7. Germline CDR1 reads SGHTA; CDR2 reads FQGNSA. The CDR3 spans 15 residues. DNA for the CDR3: TGTGCCAGCAGCCCAGGGGGGACAGGGTACACTGAAGCTTTCTTT. This gives the protein CASSPGGTGYTEAFF. Combining the CDR3 with reference TRBV7-2 and TRBJ1-1 gives the whole variable domain GAGVSQSPSNKVTEKGKDVELRCDPISGHTALYWYRQSLGQGLEFLIYFQGNSAPDKSGLPSDRFSAERTGGSVSTLTIQRTQQEDSAVYLCASSPGGTGYTEAFFGQGTRLTVV.

The V and J genes are TRBV9 and TRBJ2-7; the match to TRBD1 covers 10 bases. The CDR3 sequence is 15 residues long. V dropped 4 bases and J dropped 3; count of bases not matched to a gene: 7. Germline V gene lookup returns CDR1 SGDLS and CDR2 YYNGEE. Here the CDR3 reads CASSPPTGGLYEQYF. The DNA for the CDR3 is TGTGCCAGCAGCCCGCCGACAGGGGGCCTCTACGAGCAGTACTTC.

The rearrangement links TRBV5-5 to TRBJ1-2; D remains unclear. This CDR3 comprises 14 residues. Germline-derived CDR1 and CDR2 are SGHKS and YYEKEE (reference sequence). Trimming took 6 bases from V and 4 from J, leaving 16 bases between them. The chain's CDR3 is CASTSAGLFYGYTF. CDR3 coding DNA: TGTGCCAGCACCTCCGCCGGACTGTTCTATGGCTACACCTTC.

This clone was counted ten times or more. Here the CDR3 reads CASSIDRGADLSTQYF. The CDR3 DNA follows: TGTGCCAGTAGTATAGATCGGGGGGCGGATTTAAGTACGCAGTATTTT. The V and J genes are TRBV19 and TRBJ2-3; D might be TRBD2 (7 bases). The CDR3 runs 16 residues. With 0 bases removed from V and 8 bases from J, the gap between germline ends came to 18 bases. Germline V gives CDR1 LNHDA, CDR2 SQIVND (reference sequence).

The J gene is TRBJ1-6, the V gene TRBV9; D is unresolved. The ends were cut back, 0 bases at V and 8 bases at J, with 9 bases in the middle. CDR3 length: 14 amino acids. From germline, CDR1 is SGDLS and CDR2 YYNGEE. CDR3 DNA: TGTGCCAGCAGCGTAGTGGCCAGCGATTCACCCCTCCACTTT. Translated, it gives CASSVVASDSPLHF.

The rearrangement joins TRBV5-5 to TRBJ2-5, with D maybe TRBD2 (6 bases). This CDR3 comprises 14 residues. The V gene lost 7 bases and the J gene lost 1 base, with 14 bases spanning the gap. Germline CDR1 reads SGHKS; CDR2 reads YYEKEE (reference sequence). CDR3 sequence reads: CASGGSGVQETQYF. The CDR3 DNA sequence: TGTGCCAGCGGCGGGTCGGGGGTCCAAGAGACCCAGTACTTC. Complete variable domain (other parts from reference TRBV5-5 and TRBJ2-5): DAGVTQSPTHLIKTRGQQVTLRCSPISGHKSVSWYQQVLGQGPQFIFQYYEKEERGRGNFPDRFSARQFPNYSSELNVNALLLGDSALYLCASGGSGVQETQYFGPGTRLLVL.

The chain uses TRBV29-1 and TRBJ2-3; possible D gene TRBD2, 5 bases. Germline-derived CDR1 and CDR2 are SQVTM and ANQGSEA. The CDR3 is 11 amino acids. V lost 5 bases and J 11 bases, leaving 14 bases between the germline ends. CDR3 sequence reads: CSVLDSTRQYF. Here the CDR3 DNA reads TGCAGCGTTCTGGACTCAACACGGCAGTATTTT.

Only one count was recorded for this clone. Here the CDR3 DNA reads TGTGCCAGCAGTTTCTCCAGGGAAAGAACTGAAGCTTTCTTT. This gives the protein CASSFSRERTEAFF. The chain combines TRBV6-6 with TRBJ1-1, with D perhaps matching TRBD1 (5 bases). In germline, CDR1 is MNHNY, CDR2 SVGAGI (reference sequence). Between the trimmed V and J ends, which lost 4 bases and 5 bases, there was a span of 14 bases. The CDR3 contains 14 residues.

The V and J genes are TRBV6-2 or TRBV6-3 and TRBJ2-1, with a possible D match to TRBD1 (5 bases). V dropped 0 bases and J dropped 8 bases, with 17 bases sitting between them. This CDR3 has 16 residues. CDR1 MNHEY and CDR2 SVGEGT come from the germline V gene. The CDR3 region is CASSYSAGSLRHEQFF. CDR3 DNA sequence: TGTGCCAGCAGTTACTCGGCAGGGTCCCTAAGGCATGAGCAGTTCTTC.

The chain employs TRBV10-3 and TRBJ2-2, with 7 positions matching TRBD1. The CDR3 spans 16 residues. After removal of 0 bases from V and 3 bases from J, the junction contained 4 bases not matched to a gene. The germline gives CDR1 ENHRY, CDR2 SYGVKD. DNA of the CDR3: TGTGCCATCAGTGAGTCGGGACAGAGCTACACCGGGGAGCTGTTTTTT. The encoded protein is CAISESGQSYTGELFF.

The V call is TRBV7-8, the J call TRBJ2-2; D gene uncertain. This CDR3 contains 13 residues. Trimming removed 2 bases from V and 4 bases from J, with 5 bases in between. From germline, CDR1 is SGHVS and CDR2 FQNEAQ. This CDR3 reads CASSLLATGELFF. The CDR3 DNA is TGTGCCAGCAGCTTATTGGCCACCGGGGAGCTGTTTTTT.

The gene calls are TRBV20-1 and TRBJ2-7; TRBD1 might be the D (5 bases). The CDR3 is 12 residues long. Per the germline V gene, CDR1 is DFQATT and CDR2 is SNEGSKA (reference sequence). Trimming took 3 bases from V and 3 from J, leaving 9 bases between them. The CDR3 nucleotides read TGCAGTGCTAGTCAGGGTAACTACGAGCAGTACTTC. It specifies CSASQGNYEQYF.

This clone has just a few counts. The chain carries TRBV6-5 and TRBJ1-6, with D hard to call. Germline V CDR1 and CDR2: MNHEY, SVGAGI. CDR3 size: 14 residues. V was pared by 6 bases and J by 1 base, with 7 bases between. DNA for the CDR3: TGTGCCAGCAGACAGTTGTCCTATAATTCACCCCTCCACTTT. As protein: CASRQLSYNSPLHF.

The genes are TRBV11-3 and TRBJ2-7; no clear D. Germline V gene sequence: CDR1 SGHNT, CDR2 YENEEA. Between the trimmed V and J ends, which lost 2 bases and 3 bases, there was a span of 8 bases. The CDR3 covers 13 residues. The CDR3 sequence is CASSLNAGYEQYF. The DNA for the CDR3 is TGTGCCAGCAGCTTAAACGCCGGCTACGAGCAGTACTTC.

A single count supports this clone. The rearrangement joins TRBV7-3 to TRBJ2-2; D gene ambiguous. V was pared by 4 bases and J by 6 bases, with 6 bases between. The CDR3 runs 12 residues. Per germline, CDR1 SGHTA and CDR2 FQGTGA. CDR3 sequence (DNA): TGTGCCAGCAGCTCCCCATCCGGGGAGCTGTTTTTT. It translates to CASSSPSGELFF.

This chain links TRBV9 with TRBJ1-2; D gene unclear. The CDR3 is 13 amino acids. Between the trimmed V and J ends, which lost 0 bases and 8 bases, there was a span of 11 bases. The germline V gene has CDR1 SGDLS and CDR2 YYNGEE. CDR3 sequence reads: CASSVASGSGYTF. The DNA of the CDR3 is TGTGCCAGCAGCGTAGCGAGCGGGTCGGGCTACACCTTC.